A selection of T cell receptor beta chains follows, all from one sample in a study of blood T cell repertoires in COVID-19. The data were produced by immunoSEQ multiplex PCR, yet TCRdb's version contains in-frame clones alone and is incomplete. The sample holds under 85,000 clones, 88% seen once. Sequencing was performed on peripheral blood. These receptors all stem from a man aged 70 or older with acute or convalescent COVID-19. Each CDR3 is given without its conserved first and last residue. Each record gives: V gene, J gene, CDR3 protein.

TRBV5-1,TRBJ2-7,ASSGTGVSEQY
TRBV15,TRBJ2-1,ATSTRGRQYEQF
TRBV29-1,TRBJ2-7,SVVGSGYEQY
TRBV6-2/TRBV6-3,TRBJ2-1,ASSYSWQGTPLEQF
TRBV5-5,TRBJ1-1,ASSSGWAANTEAF
TRBV19,TRBJ2-7,ASSAMTGGEQY
TRBV7-2,TRBJ2-7,ASSLGAVAGGPYEQY
TRBV15,TRBJ1-6,ATSPRRSNSPLH
TRBV19,TRBJ2-3,ASSRGLVAGGPSDTQY
TRBV18,TRBJ1-5,ASSRGQWDQPQH
TRBV5-1,TRBJ2-3,ASSQGASGNTDTQY
TRBV18,TRBJ2-2,ASSPAGLAFAGELF
TRBV18,TRBJ1-6,ASSPSSPNEEALH
TRBV30,TRBJ1-4,AWSVLGTGNEKLF
TRBV3-1/TRBV3-2,TRBJ2-7,ASSQKDREVGGVA
TRBV30,TRBJ2-2,AWSVKGGRGAGELF
TRBV27,TRBJ2-3,ASRPGTSGKYTTDTQY
TRBV11-3,TRBJ1-1,ASSLGRGGDTEAF
TRBV12-3/TRBV12-4,TRBJ2-2,ASTLTATGELF